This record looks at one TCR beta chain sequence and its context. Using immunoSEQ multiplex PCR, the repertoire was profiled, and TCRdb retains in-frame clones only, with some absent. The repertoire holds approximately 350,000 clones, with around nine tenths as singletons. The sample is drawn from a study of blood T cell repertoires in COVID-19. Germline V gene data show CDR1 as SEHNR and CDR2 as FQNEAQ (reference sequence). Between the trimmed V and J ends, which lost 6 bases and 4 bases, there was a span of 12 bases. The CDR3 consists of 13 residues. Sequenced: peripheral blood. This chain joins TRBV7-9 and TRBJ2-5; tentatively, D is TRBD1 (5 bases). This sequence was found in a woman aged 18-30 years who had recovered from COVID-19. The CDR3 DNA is TGTGCCAGCAGTCTCCAGGGTTCAGAGACCCAGTACTTC. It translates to CASSLQGSETQYF.